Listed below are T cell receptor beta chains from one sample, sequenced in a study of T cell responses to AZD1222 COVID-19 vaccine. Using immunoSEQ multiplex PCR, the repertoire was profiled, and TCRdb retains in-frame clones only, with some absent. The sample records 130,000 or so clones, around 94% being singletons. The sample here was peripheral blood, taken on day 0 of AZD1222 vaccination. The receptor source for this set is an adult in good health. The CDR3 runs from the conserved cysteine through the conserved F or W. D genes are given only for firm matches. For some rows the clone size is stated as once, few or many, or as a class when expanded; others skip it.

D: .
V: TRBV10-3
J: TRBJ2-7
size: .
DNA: TGTGCCATCAGTGACTTTAACCTCGAGCAGTACTTC
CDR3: CAISDFNLEQYF

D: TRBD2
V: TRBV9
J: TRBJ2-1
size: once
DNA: TGTGCCAGCAGCGGACTCGGGACTAGCGGGAATAGTGGTGAGCAGTTCTTC
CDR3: CASSGLGTSGNSGEQFF

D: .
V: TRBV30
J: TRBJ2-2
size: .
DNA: TGTGCCTGGAGTGTAGGGACTCTCGGCGGGGAGCTGTTTTTT
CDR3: CAWSVGTLGGELFF

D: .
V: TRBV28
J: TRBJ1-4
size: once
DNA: TGTGCCAGCATGGGAGGGGTGGGAGAAAAACTGTTTTTT
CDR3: CASMGGVGEKLFF

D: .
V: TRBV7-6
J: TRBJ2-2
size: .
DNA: TGTGCCAGCAGCTTATCTCTACAGGGCCCCGGGGAGCTGTTTTTT
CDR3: CASSLSLQGPGELFF

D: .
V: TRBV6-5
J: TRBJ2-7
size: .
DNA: TGTGCCAGCAGCCAGCCCGGGACTGGGCACTACGAGCAGTACTTC
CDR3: CASSQPGTGHYEQYF

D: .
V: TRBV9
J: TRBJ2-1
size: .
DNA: TGTGCCAGCAGCGTAGAGGGCGGCCGCTCTCATGAGCAGTTCTTC
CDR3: CASSVEGGRSHEQFF

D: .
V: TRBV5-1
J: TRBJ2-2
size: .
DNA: TGCGCCAGCACAAGAGACAGTTACACCGGGGAGCTGTTTTTT
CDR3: CASTRDSYTGELFF

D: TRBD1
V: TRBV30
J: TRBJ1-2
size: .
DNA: TGTGCCTTGGACAGGGCTGGCTACACCTTC
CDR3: CALDRAGYTF

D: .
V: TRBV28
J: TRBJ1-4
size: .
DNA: TGTGCCAGCAGGGGCGGGGGCATGGGTAATGAAAAACTGTTTTTT
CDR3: CASRGGGMGNEKLFF

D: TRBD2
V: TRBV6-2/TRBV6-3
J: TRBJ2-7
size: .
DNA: TGTGCCAGCAGTTACAGTTCGAGGGGTAGCGGGAGCAACACCTACGAGCAGTACTTC
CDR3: CASSYSSRGSGSNTYEQYF

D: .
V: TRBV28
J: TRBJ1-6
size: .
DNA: TGTGCCAGCAGCTCCCCCGGGACGGATAATTCACCCCTCCACTTT
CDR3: CASSSPGTDNSPLHF

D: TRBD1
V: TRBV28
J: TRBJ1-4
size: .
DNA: TGTGCCAGCAGTAACACAACAGGGGCTCCCAATGAAAAACTGTTTTTT
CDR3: CASSNTTGAPNEKLFF

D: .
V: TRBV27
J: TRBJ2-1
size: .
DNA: TGTGCCAGCACCTGGGGTGGCTCGAATGAGCAGTTCTTC
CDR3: CASTWGGSNEQFF

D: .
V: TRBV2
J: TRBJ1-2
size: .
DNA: TGTGCCAGCAGTGGACTCGTGGGCGGAGGCGGGGGTGGCTACACCTTC
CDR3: CASSGLVGGGGGGYTF

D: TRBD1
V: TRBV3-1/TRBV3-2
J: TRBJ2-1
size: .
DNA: TGTGCCAGCAGCCATACAGGGGGCGCCTACAATGAGCAGTTCTTC
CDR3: CASSHTGGAYNEQFF

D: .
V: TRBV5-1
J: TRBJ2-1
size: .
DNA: TGCGCCAGCCGCCATGTAGGGTCCTACAATGAGCAGTTCTTC
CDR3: CASRHVGSYNEQFF

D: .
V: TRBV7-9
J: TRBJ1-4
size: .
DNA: TGTGCCAGCAGCCCCGTGGGTCTGGATGAAAAACTGTTTTTT
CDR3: CASSPVGLDEKLFF

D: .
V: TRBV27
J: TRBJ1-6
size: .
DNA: TGTGCCAGCAGTCTGGGTCCCGGGGGTAATTCACCCCTCCACTTT
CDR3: CASSLGPGGNSPLHF

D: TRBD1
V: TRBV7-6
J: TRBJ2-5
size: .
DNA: TGTGCCAGCAGCTTACGAAGGGACAGCCGAGAGACCCAGTACTTC
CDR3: CASSLRRDSRETQYF

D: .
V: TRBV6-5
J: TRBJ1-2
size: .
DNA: TGTGCCAGCACCGACAGTTTCGCTTTGCGCTACACCTTC
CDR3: CASTDSFALRYTF

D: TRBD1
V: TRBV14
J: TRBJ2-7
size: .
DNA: TGTGCCAGCAGGCCCGGGACAGGGAGTCAAGAGCAGTACTTC
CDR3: CASRPGTGSQEQYF

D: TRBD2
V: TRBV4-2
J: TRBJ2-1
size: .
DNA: TGTGCCAGCAGCCAAGAAGTAGCGGGAGGCCTTGGGTACAATGAGCAGTTCTTC
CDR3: CASSQEVAGGLGYNEQFF

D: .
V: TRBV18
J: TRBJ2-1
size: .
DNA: TGTGCCAGCTCACCTACCCCGGACAATGAGCAGTTCTTC
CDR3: CASSPTPDNEQFF

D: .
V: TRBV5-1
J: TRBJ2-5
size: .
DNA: TGCGCCAGCATTGATACAAACCAAGAGACCCAGTACTTC
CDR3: CASIDTNQETQYF

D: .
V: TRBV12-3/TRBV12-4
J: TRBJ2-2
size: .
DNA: TGTGCCAGCAGTTCAAGGCCCACCGGGGAGCTGTTTTTT
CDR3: CASSSRPTGELFF

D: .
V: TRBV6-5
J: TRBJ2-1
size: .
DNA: TGTGCCAGCACTAAAAACGGTGAGCAGTTCTTC
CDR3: CASTKNGEQFF

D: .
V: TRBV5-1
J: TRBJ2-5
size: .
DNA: TGCGCCAGCAGCTTGGCCGGCAGAGAAGAGACCCAGTACTTC
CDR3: CASSLAGREETQYF

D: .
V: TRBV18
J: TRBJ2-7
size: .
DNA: TGTGCCAGCTCACCATCTCGACGGTACTACGAGCAGTACTTC
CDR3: CASSPSRRYYEQYF

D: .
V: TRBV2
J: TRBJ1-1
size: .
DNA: TGTGCCAGCAGTGACACTCCAAGGACTGAAGCTTTCTTT
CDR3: CASSDTPRTEAFF

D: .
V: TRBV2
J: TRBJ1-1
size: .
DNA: TGTGCCAGCAGTGAACGGATCCCGCCGTTATTGCGGGGCACTGAAGCTTTCTTT
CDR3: CASSERIPPLLRGTEAFF

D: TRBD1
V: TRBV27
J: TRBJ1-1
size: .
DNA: TGTGCCAGCAGTTTTTCCCAGACAGGGTCCACTGAAGCTTTCTTT
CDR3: CASSFSQTGSTEAFF

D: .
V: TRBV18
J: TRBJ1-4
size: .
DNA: TGTGCCAGCTCACCAGATATTAATGAAAAACTGTTTTTT
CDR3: CASSPDINEKLFF

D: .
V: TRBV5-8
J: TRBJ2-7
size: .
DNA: TGTGCCAGCAGCTTGGGGCCGGGGTCCCACGAGCAGTACTTC
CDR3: CASSLGPGSHEQYF

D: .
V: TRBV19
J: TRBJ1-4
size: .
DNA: TGTGCCAGTAGTAGGCAGAATTTTGATGAAAAACTGTTTTTT
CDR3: CASSRQNFDEKLFF

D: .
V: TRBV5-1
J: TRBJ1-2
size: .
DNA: TGCGCCAGCAGTTCCCACTTGGGGGGCTACACCTTC
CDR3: CASSSHLGGYTF

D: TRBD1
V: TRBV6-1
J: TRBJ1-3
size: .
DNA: TGTGCCAGCAGTGCTTCCGGGACAGGGTCTGGAAACACCATATATTTT
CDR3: CASSASGTGSGNTIYF

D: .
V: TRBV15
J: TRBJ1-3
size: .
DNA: TGTGCCACCAGCAGAGATCAAGGAAACACCATATATTTT
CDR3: CATSRDQGNTIYF

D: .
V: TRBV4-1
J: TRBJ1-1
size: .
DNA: TGCGCCAGCAGCCAAGATCATCCAGGGCGGACGGAGGACACTGAAGCTTTCTTT
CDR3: CASSQDHPGRTEDTEAFF

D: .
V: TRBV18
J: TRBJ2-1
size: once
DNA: TGTGCCAGCTCACCAAAGAATGAGCAGTTCTTC
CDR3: CASSPKNEQFF

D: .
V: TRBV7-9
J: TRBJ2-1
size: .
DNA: TGTGCCAGCAGCTTAGAACAGGCGTACAATGAGCAGTTCTTC
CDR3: CASSLEQAYNEQFF

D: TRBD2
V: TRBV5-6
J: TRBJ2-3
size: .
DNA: TGTGCCAGCAGCTTGGAACGTGGACTAGGGGCATCAGATACGCAGTATTTT
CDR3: CASSLERGLGASDTQYF

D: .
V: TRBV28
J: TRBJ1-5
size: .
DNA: TGTGCCAGCACCGCGGACAGTCGGCCCCAGCATTTT
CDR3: CASTADSRPQHF

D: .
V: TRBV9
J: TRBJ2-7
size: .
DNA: TGTGCCAGCAGCGTACCCCCGTCGAACGAGCAGTACTTC
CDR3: CASSVPPSNEQYF

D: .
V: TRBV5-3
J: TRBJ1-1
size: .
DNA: TGTGCCAGAGTGCCACCCGGGGAAATGAACACTGAAGCTTTCTTT
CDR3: CARVPPGEMNTEAFF

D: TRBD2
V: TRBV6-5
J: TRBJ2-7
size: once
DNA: TGTGCCAGCAGTTCCCCCCTGGGACTAGCAGTTTACGAGCAGTACTTC
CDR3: CASSSPLGLAVYEQYF

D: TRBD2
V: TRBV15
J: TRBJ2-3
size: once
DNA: TGTGCCACCAGCAGATACAAAGGACTAGCGGGTTCAGATACGCAGTATTTT
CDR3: CATSRYKGLAGSDTQYF

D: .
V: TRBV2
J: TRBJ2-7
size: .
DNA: TGTGCCAGCAGCCCCCACTCCTACGAGCAGTACTTC
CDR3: CASSPHSYEQYF

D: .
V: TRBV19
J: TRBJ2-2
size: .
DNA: TGTGCCAGTACTCAGGACGGGCGCCCCGGGGAGCTGTTTTTT
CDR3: CASTQDGRPGELFF

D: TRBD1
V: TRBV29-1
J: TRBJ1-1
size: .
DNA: TGCAGCGCTAGATGGACAGGGGGCTACCCTGAAGCTTTCTTT
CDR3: CSARWTGGYPEAFF

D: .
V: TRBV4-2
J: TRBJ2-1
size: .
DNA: TGTGCCAGCAGCCAAGTTCCCGGGACCCTCTACAATGAGCAGTTCTTC
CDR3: CASSQVPGTLYNEQFF

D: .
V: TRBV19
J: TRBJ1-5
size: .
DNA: TGTGCCAGTAGTATTAAAGGTCGGGACCTTAATCAGCCCCAGCATTTT
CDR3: CASSIKGRDLNQPQHF

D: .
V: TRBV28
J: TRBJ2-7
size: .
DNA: TGTGCCAGCATAAGGGGGGACTCCTACGAGCAGTACTTC
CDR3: CASIRGDSYEQYF

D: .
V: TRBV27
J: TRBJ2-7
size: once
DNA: TGTGCCAGCAGTTTAAAATTACCCTACGAGCAGTACTTC
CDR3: CASSLKLPYEQYF

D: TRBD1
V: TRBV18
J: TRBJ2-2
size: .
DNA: TGTGCCAGCTCACCAGGACAGGGCCCGAACACCGGGGAGCTGTTTTTT
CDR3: CASSPGQGPNTGELFF